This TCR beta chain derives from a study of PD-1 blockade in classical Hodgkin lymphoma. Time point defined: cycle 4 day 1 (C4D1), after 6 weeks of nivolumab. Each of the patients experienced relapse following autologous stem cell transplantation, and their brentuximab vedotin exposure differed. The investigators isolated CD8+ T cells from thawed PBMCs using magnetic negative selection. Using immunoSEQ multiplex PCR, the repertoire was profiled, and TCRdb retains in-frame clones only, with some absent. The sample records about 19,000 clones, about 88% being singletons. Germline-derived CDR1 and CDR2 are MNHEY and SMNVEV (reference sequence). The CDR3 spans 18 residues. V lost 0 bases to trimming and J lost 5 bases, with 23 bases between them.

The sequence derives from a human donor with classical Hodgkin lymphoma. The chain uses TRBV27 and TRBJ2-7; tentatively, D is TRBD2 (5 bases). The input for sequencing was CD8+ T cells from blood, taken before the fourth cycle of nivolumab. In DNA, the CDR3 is TGTGCCAGCAGTTTATCCCGGGCTAGCCCGAGAATTAAGAACGAGCAGTACTTC. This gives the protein CASSLSRASPRIKNEQYF.